One sample yielded the 18 T cell receptor beta chains listed below, sequenced in a study of blood T cell repertoires in COVID-19. Sequencing was performed with immunoSEQ multiplex PCR; in TCRdb, only in-frame clones are kept and a portion is missing. Of about 320,000 clones in the sample, roughly nine tenths were seen once. Sequenced sample: PBMCs or T cells enriched from blood (not recorded which). The receptors here all came from a young woman who had been exposed to COVID-19.

The chain uses TRBV3-1 (or the pseudogene TRBV3-2) and TRBJ1-4, with 7 bases fitting TRBD1. The CDR3 has 18 residues. Trimming removed 4 bases from V and 4 bases from J; junction bases left unmatched: 15. Germline loops: CDR1 LGHDT, CDR2 YNNKEL (reference sequence). The CDR3 here is CASSPKQGSLLHNEKLFF. CDR3 bases: TGTGCCAGCAGCCCGAAACAGGGGTCCCTCCTGCATAATGAAAAACTGTTTTTT.

V is TRBV28 and J is TRBJ2-5, with D possibly being TRBD1 (6 bases). The V end lost 3 bases, the J end lost 5 bases, and 16 bases lay between the germline ends. This CDR3 is 15 amino acids long. CDR1 and CDR2 from the germline V gene are MDHEN and SYDVKM. The CDR3 protein is CASSFAQGEGETQYF. The CDR3, as DNA: TGTGCCAGCAGTTTCGCACAGGGCGAGGGGGAGACCCAGTACTTC.

The rearrangement joins TRBV7-5 to TRBJ1-2; TRBD1, the table's D call, was not compared with the DNA. TRBV7-5 is deemed a pseudogene. The CDR3 has 13 residues. CDR3 loop: CARSLLRGNGYTF. In DNA form, the CDR3 reads TGTGCCAGAAGCTTACTAAGGGGTAATGGCTACACCTTC.

The chain is built from TRBV7-2 and TRBJ1-3, with no clear D. Germline assignment: CDR1 SGHTA and CDR2 FQGNSA. V lost 1 base, J lost 2 bases, and 12 bases lay in between. The CDR3 extends over 16 amino acids. The CDR3 nucleotides are TGTGCCAGCAGCTTAGGCCACCTCCGGGCTGGAAACACCATATATTTT. Encoded protein: CASSLGHLRAGNTIYF. Full variable domain (outside the CDR3, taken from reference TRBV7-2 and TRBJ1-3): GAGVSQSPSNKVTEKGKDVELRCDPISGHTALYWYRQSLGQGLEFLIYFQGNSAPDKSGLPSDRFSAERTGGSVSTLTIQRTQQEDSAVYLCASSLGHLRAGNTIYFGEGSWLTVV.

V gene TRBV28 combines with J gene TRBJ2-7, with D possibly matching TRBD2 (6 bases). Germline lookup yields CDR1 MDHEN and CDR2 SYDVKM. The CDR3 runs to 15 residues. Trimming left V 7 bases short and J 1 base short, with 17 bases between. The CDR3 loop is CASKEAGRPSYEQYF. For the CDR3, the DNA is TGTGCCAGCAAGGAAGCGGGCAGGCCGTCCTACGAGCAGTACTTC.

The chain employs TRBV19 and TRBJ2-3; 8 bases map to TRBD1. CDR3 length: 15 residues. V was clipped by 5 bases and J by 0 bases; unmatched bases: 4. Germline V gene data show CDR1 as LNHDA and CDR2 as SQIVND (reference sequence). The CDR3 coding sequence is TGTGCCAGTAGTCCAGGGACAGGTAGCACAGATACGCAGTATTTT. This translates into CASSPGTGSTDTQYF.

The chain combines TRBV28 with TRBJ2-7; D call uncertain. This CDR3 region has 11 residues. The germline V and J ends were trimmed by 5 bases and 4 bases, with 6 bases remaining between them. Germline CDR1 and CDR2: MDHEN and SYDVKM. CDR3 sequence: CASSRLYEQYF. The CDR3 nucleotides read TGTGCCAGCAGTCGTTTATACGAGCAGTACTTC. The full variable domain, with the rest looked up from reference TRBV28 and TRBJ2-7, is DVKVTQSSRYLVKRTGEKVFLECVQDMDHENMFWYRQDPGLGLRLIYFSYDVKMKEKGDIPEGYSVSREKKERFSLILESASTNQTSMYLCASSRLYEQYFGPGTRLTVT.

The chain combines TRBV19 with TRBJ1-5; 8 nucleotides align to TRBD1. Germline CDR1 is LNHDA and CDR2 is SQIVND (reference sequence). The V segment lost 6 bases and the J segment 2 bases; nucleotides outside the gene matches: 3. The CDR3 spans 14 residues. The CDR3 DNA reads TGTGCCAGTAGGACGGGACAGGGCAATCAGCCCCAGCATTTT. The encoded protein is CASRTGQGNQPQHF. Variable domain in full (rest from reference TRBV19 and TRBJ1-5): DGGITQSPKYLFRKEGQNVTLSCEQNLNHDAMYWYRQDPGQGLRLIYYSQIVNDFQKGDIAEGYSVSREKKESFPLTVTSAQKNPTAFYLCASRTGQGNQPQHFGDGTRLSIL.

In the case of this clone: The sample has other DNA sequences that encode this CDR3 too. This sequence joins TRBV5-4 and TRBJ1-2; D remains ambiguous. The germline V and J ends were trimmed by 0 bases and 5 bases, with 5 bases remaining between them. There are 12 residues in the CDR3. CDR1 is SGHNT and CDR2 is YYREEE in the germline V gene (reference sequence). CDR3 nucleotide sequence: TGTGCCAGCAGCTTGGACAGTTATGGCTACACCTTC. Its translation: CASSLDSYGYTF. Full variable domain (missing parts from reference TRBV5-4 and TRBJ1-2): ETGVTQSPTHLIKTRGQQVTLRCSSQSGHNTVSWYQQALGQGPQFIFQYYREEENGRGNFPPRFSGLQFPNYSSELNVNALELDDSALYLCASSLDSYGYTFGSGTRLTVV.

This chain links TRBV28 with TRBJ2-1; 7 bases map to TRBD1. The CDR3 is made up of 17 amino acids. Germline CDR1 is MDHEN and CDR2 is SYDVKM. V lost 3 bases, J lost 1 base, and 9 bases stayed unmatched. Here the CDR3 reads CASSFPSGQLSYNEQFF. The DNA of the CDR3 is TGTGCCAGCAGTTTCCCCTCGGGACAGCTTTCCTACAATGAGCAGTTCTTC.

This chain connects TRBV3-1 (or the pseudogene TRBV3-2) to TRBJ1-4; 8 nucleotides align to TRBD1. The ends lost 0 bases at V and 6 bases at J; junction bases unmatched: 3. The germline CDR1 and CDR2 sequences are LGHDT and YNNKEL (reference sequence). The CDR3 runs 15 residues. CDR3 region: CASSQESTGDEKLFF. The DNA of the CDR3 is TGTGCCAGCAGCCAAGAATCGACAGGGGATGAAAAACTGTTTTTT.

The chain recombines TRBV11-2 with TRBJ2-3; 7 bases map to TRBD1. Germline V gene data show CDR1 as SGHAT and CDR2 as FQNNGV. The CDR3 has 18 residues. Trimming removed 4 bases from V and 2 bases from J; junction bases left unmatched: 15. The DNA for the CDR3 is TGTGCCAGCAGCTGGGAGATCGGTACAGGGGCCCACACAGATACGCAGTATTTT. Translating it yields CASSWEIGTGAHTDTQYF.

In this sample, this clone turned up a few times. The chain uses TRBV30 and TRBJ2-7, with 7 bases fitting TRBD2. Germline V gives CDR1 GTSNPN, CDR2 SVGIG (reference sequence). With 1 base clipped from V and 5 bases from J, the junction kept 8 bases outside the gene matches. The CDR3 contains 14 residues. The DNA for the CDR3 is TGTGCCTGGAGTGGAGGGAGGGGCAAGCACGAGCAGTACTTC. Translation: CAWSGGRGKHEQYF.

V usage is TRBV10-3 and J usage is TRBJ2-5; 7 nucleotides line up with TRBD1. V trimming: 0 bases; J trimming: 2 bases; junction bases outside the gene matches: 9. The germline V gene has CDR1 ENHRY and CDR2 SYGVKD. This CDR3 region has 17 residues. CDR3 amino acids: CAISESIPARGQETQYF. The CDR3 bases are TGTGCCATCAGTGAGTCGATTCCCGCCAGGGGGCAAGAGACCCAGTACTTC.

J is TRBJ2-3 and V is TRBV6-1; possibly TRBD2 for D (6 bases). V was trimmed by 1 base and J by 1 base, leaving 9 bases between them. Germline loops: CDR1 MNHNS, CDR2 SASEGT. This CDR3 is 15 amino acids long. CDR3 amino acids: CASSEELAGTDTQYF. The CDR3 coding sequence is TGTGCCAGCAGTGAAGAATTAGCGGGCACAGATACGCAGTATTTT.

This rearrangement joins TRBV19 to TRBJ1-2; TRBD1 matches at 10 bases. The CDR3 runs to 15 residues. Germline CDR1 and CDR2: LNHDA and SQIVND (reference sequence). Germline trimming cut 7 bases from V and 0 bases from J; bases unmatched to any gene: 5. This CDR3 reads CASTPGQGSNYGYTF. The CDR3 DNA follows: TGTGCCAGTACCCCGGGACAGGGGTCTAACTATGGCTACACCTTC.

This chain joins TRBV15 and TRBJ1-3, with 9 nucleotides matching TRBD1. The V gene end was trimmed by 5 bases and the J gene end by 3 bases; junction bases not matched to a gene: 5. CDR3 length: 15 amino acids. Germline V gene sequence: CDR1 LNHNV, CDR2 YYDKDF (reference sequence). DNA for the CDR3: TGTGCCACCAGCCGACAGGGGGTTAGTGGAAACACCATATATTTT. Residues: CATSRQGVSGNTIYF.

The V gene is TRBV7-9, the J gene TRBJ2-7, with a weak D call TRBD1 (5 bases). There are 15 residues in the CDR3. The V and J ends lost 4 bases and 7 bases respectively, with 20 bases between them. Germline CDR1 reads SEHNR; CDR2 reads FQNEAQ (reference sequence). CDR3 protein: CASSYRQSTLVEQYF. The CDR3 bases are TGTGCCAGCAGCTACCGACAGTCTACCTTAGTTGAGCAGTACTTC.